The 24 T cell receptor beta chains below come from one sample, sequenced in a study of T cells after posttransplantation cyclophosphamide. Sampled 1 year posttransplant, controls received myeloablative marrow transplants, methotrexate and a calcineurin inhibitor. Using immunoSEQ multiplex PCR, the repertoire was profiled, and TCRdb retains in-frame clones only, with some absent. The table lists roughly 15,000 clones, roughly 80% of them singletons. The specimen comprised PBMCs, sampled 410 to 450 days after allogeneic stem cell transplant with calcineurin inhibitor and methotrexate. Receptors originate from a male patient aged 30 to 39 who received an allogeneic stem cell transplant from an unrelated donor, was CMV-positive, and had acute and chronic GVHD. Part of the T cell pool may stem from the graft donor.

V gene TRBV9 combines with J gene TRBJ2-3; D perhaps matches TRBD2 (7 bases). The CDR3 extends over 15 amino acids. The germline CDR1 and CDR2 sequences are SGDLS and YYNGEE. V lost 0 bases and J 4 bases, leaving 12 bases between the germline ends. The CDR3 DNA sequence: TGTGCCAGCAGCGTAGCGCTAGGGGGGGCAGATACGCAGTATTTT. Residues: CASSVALGGADTQYF.

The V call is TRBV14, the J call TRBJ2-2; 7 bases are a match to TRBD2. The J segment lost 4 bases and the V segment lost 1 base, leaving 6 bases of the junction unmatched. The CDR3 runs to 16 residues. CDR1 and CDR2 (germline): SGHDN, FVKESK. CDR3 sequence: CASSQGIRTSTGELFF. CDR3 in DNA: TGTGCCAGCAGCCAAGGGATCCGGACTAGCACCGGGGAGCTGTTTTTT.

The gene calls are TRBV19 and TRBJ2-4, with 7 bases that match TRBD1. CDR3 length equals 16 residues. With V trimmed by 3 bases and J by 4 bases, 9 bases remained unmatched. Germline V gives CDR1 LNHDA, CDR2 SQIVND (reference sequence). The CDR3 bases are TGTGCCAGTAGTATTCGGACAGGCCTGGGGAAAAACATTCAGTACTTC. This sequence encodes CASSIRTGLGKNIQYF. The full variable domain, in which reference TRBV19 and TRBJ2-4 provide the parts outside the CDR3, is DGGITQSPKYLFRKEGQNVTLSCEQNLNHDAMYWYRQDPGQGLRLIYYSQIVNDFQKGDIAEGYSVSREKKESFPLTVTSAQKNPTAFYLCASSIRTGLGKNIQYFGAGTRLSVL.

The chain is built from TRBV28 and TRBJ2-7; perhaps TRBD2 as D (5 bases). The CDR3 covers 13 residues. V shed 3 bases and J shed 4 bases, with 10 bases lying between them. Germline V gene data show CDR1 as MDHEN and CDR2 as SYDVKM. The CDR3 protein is CASSFGGLYEQYF. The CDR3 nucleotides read TGTGCCAGCAGTTTCGGCGGGCTTTACGAGCAGTACTTC.

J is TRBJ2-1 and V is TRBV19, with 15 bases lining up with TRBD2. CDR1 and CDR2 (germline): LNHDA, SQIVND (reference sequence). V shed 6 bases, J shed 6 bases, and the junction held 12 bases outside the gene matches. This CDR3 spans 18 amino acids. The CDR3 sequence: CASRRGGLAGGQGNEQFF. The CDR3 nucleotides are TGTGCCAGTAGAAGGGGTGGACTAGCGGGGGGGCAAGGCAATGAGCAGTTCTTC.

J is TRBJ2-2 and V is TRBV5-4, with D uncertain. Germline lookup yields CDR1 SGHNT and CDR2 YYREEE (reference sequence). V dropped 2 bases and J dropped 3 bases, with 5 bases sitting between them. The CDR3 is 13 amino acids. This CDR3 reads CASSLQHTGELFF. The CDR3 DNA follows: TGTGCCAGCAGCTTACAACACACCGGGGAGCTGTTTTTT.

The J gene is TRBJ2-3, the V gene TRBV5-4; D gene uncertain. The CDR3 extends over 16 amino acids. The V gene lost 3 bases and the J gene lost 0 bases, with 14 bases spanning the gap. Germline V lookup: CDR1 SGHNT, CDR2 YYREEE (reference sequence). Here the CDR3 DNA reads TGTGCCAGCAGCTCCTGGTTAGCAGCTAGCACAGATACGCAGTATTTT. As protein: CASSSWLAASTDTQYF.

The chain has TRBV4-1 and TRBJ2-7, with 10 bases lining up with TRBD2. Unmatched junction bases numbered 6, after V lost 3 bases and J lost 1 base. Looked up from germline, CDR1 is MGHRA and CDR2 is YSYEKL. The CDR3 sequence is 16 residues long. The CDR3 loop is CASSHPGTSVSYEQYF. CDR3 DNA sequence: TGCGCCAGCAGCCACCCCGGGACTAGCGTTTCCTACGAGCAGTACTTC.

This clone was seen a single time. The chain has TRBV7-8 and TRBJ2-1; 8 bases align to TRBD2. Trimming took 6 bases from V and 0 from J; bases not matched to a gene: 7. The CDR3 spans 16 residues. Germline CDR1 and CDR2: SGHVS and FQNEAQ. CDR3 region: CASSRSGTSSYNEQFF. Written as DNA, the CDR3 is TGTGCCAGCAGTCGTAGCGGGACGAGCTCCTACAATGAGCAGTTCTTC.

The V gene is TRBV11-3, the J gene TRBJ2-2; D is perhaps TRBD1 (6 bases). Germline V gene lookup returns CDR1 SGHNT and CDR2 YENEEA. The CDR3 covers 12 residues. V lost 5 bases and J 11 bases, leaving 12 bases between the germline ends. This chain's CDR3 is CASSDPRGELFF. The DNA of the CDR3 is TGTGCCAGCAGCGATCCCAGGGGCGAGCTGTTTTTT. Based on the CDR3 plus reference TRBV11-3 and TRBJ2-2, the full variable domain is EAGVVQSPRYKIIEKKQPVAFWCNPISGHNTLYWYLQNLGQGPELLIRYENEEAVDDSQLPKDRFSAERLKGVDSTLKIQPAELGDSAVYLCASSDPRGELFFGEGSRLTVL.

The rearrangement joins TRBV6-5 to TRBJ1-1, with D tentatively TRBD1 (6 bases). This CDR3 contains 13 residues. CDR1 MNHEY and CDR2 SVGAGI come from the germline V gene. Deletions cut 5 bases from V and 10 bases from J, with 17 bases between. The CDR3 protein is CASSLSTGRAAFF. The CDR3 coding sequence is TGTGCCAGCAGTCTTTCCACAGGGAGGGCAGCTTTCTTT.

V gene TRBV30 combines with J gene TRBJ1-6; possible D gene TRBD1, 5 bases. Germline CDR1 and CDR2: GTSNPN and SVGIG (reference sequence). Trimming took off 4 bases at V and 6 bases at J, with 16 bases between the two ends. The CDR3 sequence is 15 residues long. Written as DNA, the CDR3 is TGTGCCTGGACCCACGGGGGGGTGGGTAATTCACCCCTCCACTTT. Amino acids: CAWTHGGVGNSPLHF.

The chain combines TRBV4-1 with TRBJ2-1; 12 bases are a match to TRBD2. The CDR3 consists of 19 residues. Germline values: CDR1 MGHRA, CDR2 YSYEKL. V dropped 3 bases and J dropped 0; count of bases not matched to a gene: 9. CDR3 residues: CASSHLTSGGQSSYNEQFF. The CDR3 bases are TGCGCCAGCAGCCACCTGACTAGCGGGGGTCAGAGCTCCTACAATGAGCAGTTCTTC.

CDR3 DNA sequence: TGTGCCAGCAGCTCCCAGACTAGCACAGATACGCAGTATTTT. Encoded protein: CASSSQTSTDTQYF. The genes are TRBV7-9 and TRBJ2-3; D gene uncertain. Germline assignment: CDR1 SEHNR and CDR2 FQNEAQ (reference sequence). Trimming removed 4 bases at V and 0 bases at J, with 8 bases between. This CDR3 has 14 amino acids.

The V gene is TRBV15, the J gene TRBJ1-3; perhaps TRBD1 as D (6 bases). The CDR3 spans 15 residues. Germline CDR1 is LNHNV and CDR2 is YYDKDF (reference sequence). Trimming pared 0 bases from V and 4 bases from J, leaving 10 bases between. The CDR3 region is CATSREGAGGNTIYF. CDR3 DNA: TGTGCCACCAGCAGAGAGGGGGCTGGAGGAAACACCATATATTTT. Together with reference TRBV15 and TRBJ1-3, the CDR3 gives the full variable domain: DAMVIQNPRYQVTQFGKPVTLSCSQTLNHNVMYWYQQKSSQAPKLLFHYYDKDFNNEADTPDNFQSRRPNTSFCFLDIRSPGLGDTAMYLCATSREGAGGNTIYFGEGSWLTVV.

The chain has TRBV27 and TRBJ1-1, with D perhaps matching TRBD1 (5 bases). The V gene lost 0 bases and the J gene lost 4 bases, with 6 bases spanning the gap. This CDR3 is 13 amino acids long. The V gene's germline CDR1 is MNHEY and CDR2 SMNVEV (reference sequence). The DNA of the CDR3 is TGTGCCAGCAGTTTATCCGACAGCACTGAAGCTTTCTTT. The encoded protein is CASSLSDSTEAFF.

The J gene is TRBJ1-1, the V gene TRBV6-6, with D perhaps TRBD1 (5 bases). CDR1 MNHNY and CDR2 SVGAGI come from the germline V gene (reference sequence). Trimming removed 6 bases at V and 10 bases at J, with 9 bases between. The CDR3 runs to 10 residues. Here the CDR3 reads CASSGGRAFF. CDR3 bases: TGTGCCAGCAGCGGGGGACGAGCTTTCTTT.

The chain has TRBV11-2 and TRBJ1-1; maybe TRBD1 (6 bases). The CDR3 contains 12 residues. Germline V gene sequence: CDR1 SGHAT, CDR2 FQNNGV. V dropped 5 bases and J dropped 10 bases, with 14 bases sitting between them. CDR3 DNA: TGTGCCAGCAGCACTCCACAGGGAAGAGCTTTCTTT. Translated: CASSTPQGRAFF.

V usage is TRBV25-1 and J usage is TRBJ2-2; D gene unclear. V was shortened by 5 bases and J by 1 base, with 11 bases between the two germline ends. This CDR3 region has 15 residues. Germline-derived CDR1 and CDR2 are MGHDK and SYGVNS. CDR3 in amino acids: CASSPSFGNTGELFF. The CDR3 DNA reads TGTGCCAGCAGTCCATCTTTCGGGAACACCGGGGAGCTGTTTTTT.

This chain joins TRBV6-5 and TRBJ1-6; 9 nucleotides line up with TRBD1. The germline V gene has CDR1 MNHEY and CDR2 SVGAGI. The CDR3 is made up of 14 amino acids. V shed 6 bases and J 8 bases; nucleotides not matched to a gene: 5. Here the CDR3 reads CASSQDRGHSPLHF. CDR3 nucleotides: TGTGCCAGCAGCCAGGACAGGGGCCATTCACCCCTCCACTTT.

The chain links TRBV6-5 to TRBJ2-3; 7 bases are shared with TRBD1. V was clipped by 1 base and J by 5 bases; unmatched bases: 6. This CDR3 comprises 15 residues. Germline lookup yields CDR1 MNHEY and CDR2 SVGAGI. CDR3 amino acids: CASSYFGQAGDTQYF. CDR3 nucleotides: TGTGCCAGCAGTTACTTCGGACAGGCGGGAGATACGCAGTATTTT.

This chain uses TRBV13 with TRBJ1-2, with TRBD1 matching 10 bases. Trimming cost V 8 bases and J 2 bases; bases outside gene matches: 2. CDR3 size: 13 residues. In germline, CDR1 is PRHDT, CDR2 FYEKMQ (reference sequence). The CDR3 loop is CASLGQGNYGYTF. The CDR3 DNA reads TGTGCCAGCCTGGGACAGGGGAACTATGGCTACACCTTC.

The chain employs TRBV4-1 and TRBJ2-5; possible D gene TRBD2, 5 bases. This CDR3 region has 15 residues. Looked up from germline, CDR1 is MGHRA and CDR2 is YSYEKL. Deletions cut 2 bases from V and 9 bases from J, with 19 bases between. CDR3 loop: CASSQIASGLWAQYF. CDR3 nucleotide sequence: TGCGCCAGCAGCCAAATCGCCAGCGGCCTCTGGGCCCAGTACTTC.

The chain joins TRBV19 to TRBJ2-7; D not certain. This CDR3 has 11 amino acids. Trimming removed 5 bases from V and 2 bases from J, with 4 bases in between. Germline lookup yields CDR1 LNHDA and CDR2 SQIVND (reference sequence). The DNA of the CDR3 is TGTGCCAGTAGTTCAGCCTACGAGCAGTACTTC. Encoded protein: CASSSAYEQYF.